This T cell receptor (beta chain) comes out of a study of cytomegalovirus exposure and HLA in healthy donors. Use of 60 Vbeta and 13 Jbeta primers characterized the PCR. Profiled with immunoSEQ multiplex PCR; TCRdb holds only in-frame clones, not every one. The data contain about 86,000 clones, approximately 81% of them seen just once; the ten biggest clones take up around 6.4%. The V end was cut by 2 bases, the J end by 3 bases, with 13 bases between. Germline CDR1 and CDR2: SGHVS and FQNEAQ. The CDR3 has 15 amino acids. The rearrangement links TRBV7-8 to TRBJ1-2, with a weak D call TRBD1 (6 bases). The clonotype comes from a woman aged 45-60 years in good health and CMV-seropositive. The sample taken for sequencing was PBMCs. The CDR3 DNA reads as TGTGCCAGCAGCTTACGGGGCAGGGGAGACTATGGCTACACCTTC. Translating gives CASSLRGRGDYGYTF.